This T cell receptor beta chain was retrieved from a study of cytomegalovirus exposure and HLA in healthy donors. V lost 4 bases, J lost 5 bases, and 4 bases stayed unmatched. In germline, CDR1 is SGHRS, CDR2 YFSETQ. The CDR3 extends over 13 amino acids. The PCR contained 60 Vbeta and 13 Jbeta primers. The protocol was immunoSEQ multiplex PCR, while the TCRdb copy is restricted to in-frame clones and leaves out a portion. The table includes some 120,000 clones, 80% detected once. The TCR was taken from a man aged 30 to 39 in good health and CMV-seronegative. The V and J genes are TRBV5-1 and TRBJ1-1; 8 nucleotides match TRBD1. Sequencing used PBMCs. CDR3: CASSITGGTEAFF. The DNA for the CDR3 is TGCGCCAGCAGCATAACAGGGGGTACTGAAGCTTTCTTT.